The next 14 T cell receptor beta chains were all read from a single sample in a study of Ad26.COV2.S vaccination and SARS-CoV-2 variants. The treatment was: some 19 received Ad26.COV2.S at low or high dose, single or two shots; about 5 received placebo; per-sample allocation not given. Samples analyzed were those drawn on day 63 after the first vaccine or placebo injection. Data came from immunoSEQ multiplex PCR; TCRdb stores just in-frame clones and leaves some out. Among roughly 380,000 clones listed, roughly 81% were seen once. The starting material was peripheral blood, obtained in a trial of Ad26.COV2.S vaccine versus placebo. The source is a person aged 18 to 59 who received the Ad26.COV2.S COVID-19 vaccine or a placebo.

The rearrangement links TRBV5-1 to TRBJ1-1; D possibly corresponds to TRBD1 (5 bases). Germline assignment: CDR1 SGHRS and CDR2 YFSETQ. CDR3 length equals 14 residues. The V end lost 7 bases, the J end lost 1 base, and 14 bases lay between the germline ends. CDR3 protein: CASGAGSGNTEAFF. CDR3 nucleotide sequence: TGCGCCAGCGGGGCAGGGTCCGGGAACACTGAAGCTTTCTTT.

This clone was observed a few times. J is TRBJ2-5 and V is TRBV15; D ambiguous. The CDR3 has 12 residues. V dropped 2 bases and J dropped 3 bases, with 4 bases sitting between them. The germline gives CDR1 LNHNV, CDR2 YYDKDF (reference sequence). The CDR3 sequence is CATSRQKETQYF. CDR3 nucleotide sequence: TGTGCCACCAGCAGACAGAAAGAGACCCAGTACTTC.

J is TRBJ2-1 and V is TRBV4-1, with D possibly being TRBD1 (6 bases). The ends were cut back, 4 bases at V and 7 bases at J, with 14 bases in the middle. This CDR3 is built from 14 residues. Germline-derived CDR1 and CDR2 are MGHRA and YSYEKL. CDR3 protein: CASSPLGAGNEQFF. The CDR3 DNA reads as TGCGCCAGCAGCCCCTTGGGGGCTGGAAATGAGCAGTTCTTC.

This clone is a singleton in its sample. V and J are TRBV7-2 and TRBJ2-7; D assignment may be TRBD1 or TRBD2 (6 bases each). V was trimmed by 1 base and J by 3 bases, leaving 13 bases between them. Germline CDR1 and CDR2: SGHTA and FQGNSA. CDR3 length: 15 residues. The CDR3 spells CASSLGLGGGYEQYF. In nucleotides, the CDR3 is TGTGCCAGCAGCTTAGGTTTAGGAGGGGGCTACGAGCAGTACTTC.

For this clone: Other DNA variants within this sample encode the same CDR3. This chain uses TRBV7-9 with TRBJ2-1; 8 nucleotides align to TRBD2. This CDR3 has 16 residues. After removal of 0 bases from V and 0 bases from J, the junction contained 1 base not matched to a gene. The germline CDR1 and CDR2 sequences are SEHNR and FQNEAQ (reference sequence). The DNA for the CDR3 is TGTGCCAGCAGCTTAGCTCTAGCGGGCTCCTACAATGAGCAGTTCTTC. Residues: CASSLALAGSYNEQFF. The full variable domain, in which reference TRBV7-9 and TRBJ2-1 provide the parts outside the CDR3, is DTGVSQNPRHKITKRGQNVTFRCDPISEHNRLYWYRQTLGQGPEFLTYFQNEAQLEKSRLLSDRFSAERPKGSFSTLEIQRTEQGDSAMYLCASSLALAGSYNEQFFGPGTRLTVL.

This sequence joins TRBV3-1 (or the pseudogene TRBV3-2) and TRBJ2-5, with 11 bases fitting TRBD2. The CDR3 is 16 residues long. V lost 4 bases, J lost 3 bases, and 7 bases stayed unmatched. Germline V gene sequence: CDR1 LGHDT, CDR2 YNNKEL (reference sequence). The CDR3 DNA is TGTGCCAGCAGCCTTCTGACTAGCGGGGCTAAAGAGACCCAGTACTTC. Translation: CASSLLTSGAKETQYF.

This clone was observed a single time. This chain connects TRBV4-1 to TRBJ2-1; unclear D gene. Germline V gene sequence: CDR1 MGHRA, CDR2 YSYEKL. This CDR3 has 14 amino acids. V was clipped by 3 bases and J by 0 bases, with 6 bases between them. Here the CDR3 DNA reads TGCGCCAGCAGCCATTCAATCTCCTACAATGAGCAGTTCTTC. Protein product: CASSHSISYNEQFF.

This clone showed up just a few times. The chain recombines TRBV5-1 with TRBJ2-7; 8 nucleotides agree with TRBD2. The germline V gene has CDR1 SGHRS and CDR2 YFSETQ. The CDR3 extends over 15 amino acids. V lost 4 bases and J lost 2; bases outside the gene matches: 8. For the CDR3, the DNA is TGCGCCAGCAGCCCGGACCCGGGGGGGACCTACGAGCAGTACTTC. Encoded protein: CASSPDPGGTYEQYF.

The chain combines TRBV15 with TRBJ1-5, with TRBD1 identical over 9 bases. The CDR3 contains 16 residues. V gave up 0 bases and J gave up 5 bases; unmatched junction bases: 5. The germline V gene encodes CDR1 LNHNV and CDR2 YYDKDF (reference sequence). The CDR3, as DNA: TGTGCCACCAGCAGAGAAACAGGGGGCCTGGATCAGCCCCAGCATTTT. It specifies CATSRETGGLDQPQHF.

V and J are TRBV10-2 and TRBJ2-3, with 9 bases that match TRBD2. The ends lost 3 bases at V and 6 bases at J; junction bases unmatched: 10. The CDR3 is made up of 16 amino acids. CDR1 and CDR2 from the germline V gene are WSHSY and SAAADI. CDR3 DNA sequence: TGCGCCAGCAGTGAAGGGGCGGGAGGGTTAAGCGATACGCAGTATTTT. Residues: CASSEGAGGLSDTQYF.

The gene calls are TRBV7-2 and TRBJ1-2; no definite D call. V lost 4 bases and J 6 bases, leaving 15 bases between the germline ends. This CDR3 comprises 14 residues. Germline V gene sequence: CDR1 SGHTA, CDR2 FQGNSA. In nucleotides, the CDR3 is TGTGCCAGCAGCTCCCCTCCTATTACGGATGGCTACACCTTC. This encodes CASSSPPITDGYTF.

CDR3: CASSLGLTVAYEQYF. The CDR3 bases are TGTGCCAGCAGCTTGGGACTGACGGTGGCCTACGAGCAGTACTTC. The V and J genes are TRBV5-6 and TRBJ2-7, with no clear D. In germline, CDR1 is SGHDT, CDR2 YYEEEE. The CDR3 has 15 residues. Between the trimmed V and J ends, which lost 0 bases and 2 bases, there was a span of 12 bases.

The chain links TRBV10-1 to TRBJ2-5; D unclear. CDR1 is WNHNN, CDR2 SYGVQD, per germline (reference sequence). The CDR3 consists of 15 residues. V was pared by 2 bases and J by 1 base, with 11 bases between. DNA of the CDR3: TGCGCCAGCAGTGAGGCCGGAAACCTCCAAGAGACCCAGTACTTC. This sequence encodes CASSEAGNLQETQYF.

This chain connects TRBV18 to TRBJ1-3, with D maybe TRBD1 (6 bases). In germline, CDR1 is KGHSH, CDR2 LQKENI. V lost 1 base to trimming and J lost 0 bases, with 10 bases between them. The CDR3 runs to 16 residues. The CDR3 coding sequence is TGTGCCAGCTCACCACAAGGACAGATCTCTGGAAACACCATATATTTT. This encodes CASSPQGQISGNTIYF.